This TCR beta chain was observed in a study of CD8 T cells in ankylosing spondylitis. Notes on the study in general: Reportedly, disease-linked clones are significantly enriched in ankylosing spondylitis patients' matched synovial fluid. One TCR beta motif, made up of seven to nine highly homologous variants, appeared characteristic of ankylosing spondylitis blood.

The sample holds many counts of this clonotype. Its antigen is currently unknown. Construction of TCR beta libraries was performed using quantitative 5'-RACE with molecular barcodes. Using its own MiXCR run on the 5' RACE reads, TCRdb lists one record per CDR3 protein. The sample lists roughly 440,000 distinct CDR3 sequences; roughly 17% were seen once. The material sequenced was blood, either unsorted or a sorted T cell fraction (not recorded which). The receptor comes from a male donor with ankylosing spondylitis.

CDR3: CSVESSVGELFF. CDR3 in DNA: TGCAGCGTTGAAAGTAGCGTCGGGGAGCTGTTTTTT. The chain recombines TRBV29-1 with TRBJ2-2; TRBD2 is a possible D gene (5 bases). CDR1 and CDR2 from the germline V gene are SQVTM and ANQGSEA. V lost 2 bases, J lost 7 bases, and 8 bases lay in between. The CDR3 loop spans 12 amino acids.